This TCR beta chain stems from a study of T cell changes during pregnancy in multiple sclerosis. The CDR3 is 13 amino acids. Looked up from germline, CDR1 is MNHNS and CDR2 is SASEGT. The ends were cut back, 2 bases at V and 3 bases at J, with 8 bases in the middle. This table comes from immunoSEQ multiplex PCR, and its TCRdb copy is limited to in-frame clones, with some not included. The sample holds roughly 100,000 clones, around 90% seen once. The chain combines TRBV6-1 with TRBJ2-7; D not certain. Sequencing was performed on peripheral blood, taken before pregnancy. The sequence derives from a female donor with multiple sclerosis, enrolled in a pregnancy study. CDR3 coding DNA: TGTGCCAGCAGTGAAACATCTAGCTACGAGCAGTACTTC. As protein: CASSETSSYEQYF.